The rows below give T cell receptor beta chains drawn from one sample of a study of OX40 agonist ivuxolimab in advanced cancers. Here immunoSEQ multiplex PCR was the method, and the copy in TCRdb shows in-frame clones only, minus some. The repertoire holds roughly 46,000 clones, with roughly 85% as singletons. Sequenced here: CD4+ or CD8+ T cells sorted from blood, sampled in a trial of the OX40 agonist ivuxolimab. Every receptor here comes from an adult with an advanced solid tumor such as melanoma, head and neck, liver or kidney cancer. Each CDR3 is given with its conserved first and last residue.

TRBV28	CASSPSGGETQYF
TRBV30	CAWNPGLAGELFF
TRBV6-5	CASSSTGTGEHEQYF
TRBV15	CATSRDHSTYEQYF
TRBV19	CASIKTGGVENTIYF
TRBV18	CASSPWEDTEAFF
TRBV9	CASSVGAGGTDTQYF
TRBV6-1	CASSAPKVGGSYEQYF
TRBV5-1	CASSWTTQETQYF
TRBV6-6	CASSNRDEQYF
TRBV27	CASRFQNNEKLFF
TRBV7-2	CASSLPGINYGYTF
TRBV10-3	CAISFGLAGNYEQYF
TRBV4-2	CASSPYPLIGSNEQFF
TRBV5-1	CASSRDGNTEAFF
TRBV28	CASSHNTGELFF
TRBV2	CASRERSTFRRDTIYF
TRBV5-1	CASSSGQGLTDTQYF
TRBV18	CASSPGGSSYEQYF
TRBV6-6	CASSPGQTYNSPLHF
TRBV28	CASSLGSSYGYTF
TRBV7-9	CASSFGGAGAFF
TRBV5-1	CASRPGTSNNEQFF